This record looks at one T cell receptor (beta chain) sequence and its context. This sample was included in a study of blood T cell repertoires in COVID-19. Turning to the study itself: Researchers got acute and convalescent COVID-19 samples from the United States, Italy and Spain. Sample material is recorded as cDNA or gDNA derived from T cells, B-cell-depleted T cells, or PBMCs.

Per the study methods: Amplified reference gene primers provided the basis for estimating nucleated cell counts. Sequencing was performed with immunoSEQ multiplex PCR; in TCRdb, only in-frame clones are kept and a portion is missing. V, J and clone size are those of that table, while D and trimming were read from the DNA. The sample consists of 200,000 to 300,000 clones, about 90% of them appearing once. V dropped 6 bases and J dropped 6 bases, with 17 bases sitting between them. Germline CDR1 MNHEY, CDR2 SVGAGI. CDR3 size: 14 residues. The V call is TRBV6-5, the J call TRBJ1-1; tentatively, D is TRBD1 (5 bases). The source is a woman aged 40 to 50 with acute or convalescent COVID-19. The material sequenced was peripheral blood. The CDR3 protein is CASRLTGANAEAFF. For the CDR3, the DNA is TGTGCCAGCAGACTAACAGGAGCTAACGCTGAAGCTTTCTTT.